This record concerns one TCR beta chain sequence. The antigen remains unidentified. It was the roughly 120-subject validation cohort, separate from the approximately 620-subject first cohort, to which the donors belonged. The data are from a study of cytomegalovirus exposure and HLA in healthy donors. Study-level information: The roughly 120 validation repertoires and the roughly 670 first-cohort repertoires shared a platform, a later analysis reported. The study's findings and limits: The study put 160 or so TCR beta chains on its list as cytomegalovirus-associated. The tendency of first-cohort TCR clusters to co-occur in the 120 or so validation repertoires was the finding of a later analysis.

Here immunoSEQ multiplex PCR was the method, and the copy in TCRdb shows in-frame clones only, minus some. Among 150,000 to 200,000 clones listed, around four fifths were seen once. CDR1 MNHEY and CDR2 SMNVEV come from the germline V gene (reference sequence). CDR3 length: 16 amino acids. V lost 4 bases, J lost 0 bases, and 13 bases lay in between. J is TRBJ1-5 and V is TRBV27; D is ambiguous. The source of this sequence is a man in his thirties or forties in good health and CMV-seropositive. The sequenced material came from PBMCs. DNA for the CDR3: TGTGCCAGCAGTTCCCGGCAGGCGAATAGCAATCAGCCCCAGCATTTT. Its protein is CASSSRQANSNQPQHF.